This TCR beta chain originates from a study of blood T cell repertoires in COVID-19. Study-wide context: T cells, B-cell-depleted T cells, or PBMCs provided the cDNA or gDNA that served as material.

This CDR3 spans 15 amino acids. V was cut by 4 bases and J by 0 bases, with 12 bases left in between. Germline CDR1 and CDR2: SGHRS and YFSETQ. Here immunoSEQ multiplex PCR was the method, and the copy in TCRdb shows in-frame clones only, minus some. The table lists over 150,000 clones, 70% to 85% of them singletons. Material: peripheral blood. The chain links TRBV5-1 to TRBJ2-3; possibly TRBD1 for D (6 bases). The sequence derives from a human donor in a cohort sampled during active COVID-19. The DNA of the CDR3 is TGCGCCAGCAGCGGCGGACAGACTAGCACAGATACGCAGTATTTT. Its protein is CASSGGQTSTDTQYF.